This TCR beta chain emerged from a study of blood T cell repertoires in COVID-19. Whole-study context: The United States, Italy and Spain supplied acute and convalescent COVID-19 samples. PBMCs, B-cell-depleted T cells, or T cells were the source of the cDNA or gDNA that made up the material.

Trimming pared 1 base from V and 4 bases from J, leaving 13 bases between. This CDR3 has 16 amino acids. Germline V gene sequence: CDR1 MGHDK, CDR2 SYGVNS. Sequencing used immunoSEQ multiplex PCR; TCRdb keeps in-frame clones, though not all of them. The sample contains almost 85,000 clones, about four fifths of which appear only once. This chain uses TRBV25-1 with TRBJ2-2, with D tentatively TRBD2 (7 bases). Sequencing was performed on peripheral blood. The receptor's source is an elderly man with active or convalescent COVID-19. The CDR3 DNA reads as TGTGCCAGCAGTGAATGGGGGGGCCCGAGCACCGGGGAGCTGTTTTTT. Translation gives CASSEWGGPSTGELFF.